A selection of T cell receptor beta chains follows, all from one sample in a study of cytotoxic CD8 clonotypes in ibrutinib-treated CLL. The method was immunoSEQ multiplex PCR; TCRdb's version includes in-frame clones alone and lacks a portion of them. The profile shows approximately 42,000 clones, roughly 69% of them singletons. The specimen comprised PBMCs, sampled after 12 months of ibrutinib treatment. All receptors derive from a human donor with chronic lymphocytic leukemia. CDR3s include the opening cysteine and the closing phenylalanine or tryptophan. A D gene is named only where the DNA matches it firmly. Clone size appears in some rows only: once, few, many, or a class for an expanded clone.

clone_size	d_call	v_call	j_call	cdr3_aa	cdr3_nt
.	.	TRBV25-1	TRBJ2-1	CASSDLYSTTYNEQFF	TGTGCCAGCAGTGACCTGTACAGTACGACCTACAATGAGCAGTTCTTC
.	.	TRBV21-1	TRBJ2-1	CASSKARTDSGAPTRDEQFF	TGTGCCAGCAGCAAAGCGCGAACTGATTCAGGGGCCCCCACACGGGATGAGCAGTTCTTC
.	.	TRBV7-6	TRBJ2-1	CASSTPPSYNEQFF	TGTGCCAGCAGCACGCCACCCTCCTACAATGAGCAGTTCTTC
.	.	TRBV30	TRBJ1-5	CAWSVGQRNQPQHF	TGTGCCTGGAGTGTCGGCCAGCGAAATCAGCCCCAGCATTTT
.	.	TRBV7-6	TRBJ2-7	CASSLYGGRGDEQYF	TGTGCCAGCAGCTTATATGGAGGGAGAGGCGACGAGCAGTACTTC
.	.	TRBV10-3	TRBJ1-4	CAISSDKGVGLGEKLFF	TGTGCCATCAGTTCCGACAAGGGGGTGGGTCTGGGTGAAAAACTGTTTTTT
.	TRBD2	TRBV6-5	TRBJ2-5	CASSYSSGGETQYF	TGTGCCAGCAGTTACTCTAGCGGGGGGGAGACCCAGTACTTC
.	.	TRBV28	TRBJ1-5	CASSPGGSRGQPQHF	TGTGCCAGCAGTCCAGGAGGGTCCCGGGGGCAGCCCCAGCATTTT
few	.	TRBV4-3	TRBJ2-3	CASSQGTPLPGRTDTQYF	TGCGCCAGCAGCCAAGGAACCCCCCTCCCGGGCCGCACAGATACGCAGTATTTT
few	TRBD1	TRBV6-5	TRBJ1-2	CASSYSGQANYGYTF	TGTGCCAGCAGTTACTCAGGACAGGCGAACTATGGCTACACCTTC
few	TRBD2	TRBV5-8	TRBJ2-1	CASSLYLAGDSWNEQFF	TGTGCCAGCAGCTTGTACCTAGCGGGGGACTCTTGGAATGAGCAGTTCTTC
once	TRBD1	TRBV7-6	TRBJ2-7	CASSEDRGLSYEQYF	TGTGCCAGCAGCGAGGACAGGGGGCTATCCTACGAGCAGTACTTC
.	.	TRBV6-1	TRBJ1-1	CASSSGGGTEAFF	TGTGCCAGCAGTTCGGGGGGCGGGACTGAAGCTTTCTTT
.	.	TRBV10-3	TRBJ2-1	CATRIARDNEQFF	TGTGCCACCAGGATCGCCCGAGACAATGAGCAGTTCTTC
.	.	TRBV28	TRBJ1-2	CASSPLLYVLKKSGYTF	TGTGCCAGCAGTCCGCTTTTGTACGTCCTAAAAAAGAGTGGCTACACCTTC
.	.	TRBV19	TRBJ1-5	CASEVGGLQPQHF	TGTGCCAGTGAGGTTGGGGGTTTGCAGCCCCAGCATTTT
.	TRBD1	TRBV7-9	TRBJ2-4	CASSLASNRGRAKNIQYF	TGTGCCAGCAGCTTAGCGTCAAACAGGGGCCGAGCCAAAAACATTCAGTACTTC
once	.	TRBV28	TRBJ2-1	CASSPPGRRRVNEQFF	TGTGCCAGCAGTCCTCCAGGCCGGCGAAGGGTCAATGAGCAGTTCTTC
.	.	TRBV6-1	TRBJ1-2	CASSEATGYTF	TGTGCCAGCAGTGAAGCGACAGGCTACACCTTC
.	TRBD2	TRBV14	TRBJ2-1	CASSRGVAAGESEQFF	TGTGCCAGCAGCCGAGGGGTGGCAGCGGGAGAGAGTGAGCAGTTCTTC
.	.	TRBV19	TRBJ2-1	CATVGYNEQFF	TGTGCCACGGTAGGGTACAATGAGCAGTTCTTC
once	TRBD2	TRBV4-1	TRBJ2-1	CASSQVTSGTDNEQFF	TGCGCCAGCAGCCAAGTGACTAGCGGGACTGACAATGAGCAGTTCTTC
.	.	TRBV14	TRBJ2-1	CASSQDQGGEQFF	TGTGCCAGCAGCCAAGATCAGGGGGGTGAGCAGTTCTTC
once	.	TRBV30	TRBJ2-5	CAWSETEGPQETQYF	TGTGCCTGGAGCGAGACCGAGGGGCCCCAAGAGACCCAGTACTTC
few	.	TRBV27	TRBJ2-1	CASLTTNEQFF	TGTGCCAGCCTAACGACTAATGAGCAGTTCTTC
few	.	TRBV27	TRBJ1-5	CASSPHGGALQHF	TGTGCCAGCAGCCCCCACGGAGGCGCTTTACAGCATTTT
.	.	TRBV7-9	TRBJ1-2	CASSLGQGTYGYTF	TGTGCCAGCAGCTTAGGGCAGGGGACCTATGGCTACACCTTC
.	.	TRBV23-1	TRBJ2-1	CASSQDSSYNEQFF	TGCGCCAGCAGTCAAGACAGCTCCTACAATGAGCAGTTCTTC
.	TRBD1	TRBV9	TRBJ2-3	CASSAGGGITDTQYF	TGTGCCAGCAGCGCAGGGGGCGGCATCACAGATACGCAGTATTTT
.	TRBD2	TRBV28	TRBJ2-3	CASTPTSGKGTQYF	TGTGCCAGCACCCCGACTAGCGGGAAAGGTACGCAGTATTTT
.	TRBD2	TRBV9	TRBJ2-7	CASSPTGTSRHEQYF	TGTGCCAGCAGCCCCACCGGGACTAGTAGACACGAGCAGTACTTC
.	.	TRBV4-1	TRBJ2-7	CASSQEQVTGVAYEQYF	TGCGCCAGCAGCCAAGAACAGGTTACGGGGGTGGCCTACGAGCAGTACTTC
.	.	TRBV4-1	TRBJ1-5	CASSQDEGKPQHF	TGCGCCAGCAGCCAAGACGAGGGTAAGCCCCAGCATTTT
.	.	TRBV2	TRBJ2-1	CASSEAPGGYNEQFF	TGTGCCAGCAGTGAAGCCCCAGGGGGGTACAATGAGCAGTTCTTC
.	.	TRBV11-1	TRBJ1-4	CASSPGRDSEKLFF	TGTGCCAGCAGCCCCGGCCGGGACTCCGAAAAACTGTTTTTT
.	TRBD2	TRBV7-9	TRBJ2-1	CASSPQTSGRGGFYNEQFF	TGTGCCAGCAGCCCGCAGACTAGCGGGAGAGGAGGATTTTACAATGAGCAGTTCTTC
.	.	TRBV9	TRBJ2-1	CASSVVGAYEQFF	TGTGCCAGCAGCGTAGTTGGAGCATATGAGCAGTTCTTC
.	.	TRBV9	TRBJ2-3	CASSVAMGSPTDTQYF	TGTGCCAGCAGCGTAGCTATGGGTTCACCCACAGATACGCAGTATTTT
.	TRBD2	TRBV11-3	TRBJ2-7	CASSPGGSYEQYF	TGTGCCAGCAGCCCCGGCGGGAGCTACGAGCAGTACTTC
.	.	TRBV5-1	TRBJ2-5	CASSLAAGFGETQYF	TGCGCCAGCAGCTTGGCGGCGGGGTTTGGGGAGACCCAGTACTTC
.	TRBD1	TRBV6-5	TRBJ2-1	CASSYYGTGVNEQFF	TGTGCCAGCAGTTACTATGGGACAGGGGTCAATGAGCAGTTCTTC
.	.	TRBV25-1	TRBJ1-1	CASSESRAFRTEAFF	TGTGCCAGCAGTGAATCGAGAGCCTTCCGAACTGAAGCTTTCTTT
.	TRBD1	TRBV10-3	TRBJ2-1	CATRQGAGEQFF	TGTGCCACCCGACAGGGGGCGGGTGAGCAGTTCTTC
.	.	TRBV7-9	TRBJ1-3	CASSLGYGNTIYF	TGTGCCAGCAGCTTAGGGTACGGAAACACCATATATTTT
.	.	TRBV5-6	TRBJ2-5	CASSLLAAQETQYF	TGTGCCAGCAGCTTGCTCGCAGCACAAGAGACCCAGTACTTC
.	TRBD1	TRBV2	TRBJ2-7	CASSLLDRGQTSYEQYF	TGTGCCAGCAGCCTACTCGACAGGGGACAAACCTCCTACGAGCAGTACTTC
.	TRBD1	TRBV28	TRBJ1-2	CASSPGTANYGYTF	TGTGCCAGCAGTCCTGGGACAGCTAACTATGGCTACACCTTC
.	TRBD2	TRBV11-3	TRBJ2-7	CASSEGTSGYEQYF	TGTGCCAGCAGCGAAGGGACTAGTGGGTACGAGCAGTACTTC
.	TRBD1	TRBV28	TRBJ1-2	CASSPSTGGGYTF	TGTGCCAGCAGTCCATCGACAGGGGGTGGCTACACCTTC
.	.	TRBV6-6	TRBJ1-2	CASRPRGSGYGYTF	TGTGCCAGCAGACCTAGGGGGAGTGGCTATGGCTACACCTTC
.	.	TRBV9	TRBJ1-2	CASSGPTGLKGIGYTF	TGTGCCAGCAGCGGACCGACAGGTTTGAAGGGCATTGGCTACACCTTC
few	TRBD1	TRBV7-9	TRBJ1-1	CASSLQGGNTEAFF	TGTGCCAGCAGCTTACAAGGGGGCAACACTGAAGCTTTCTTT
.	TRBD1	TRBV9	TRBJ2-7	CASSVGQGKGEQYF	TGTGCCAGCAGCGTCGGACAGGGAAAAGGCGAGCAGTACTTC